This T cell receptor (beta chain) comes out of a study of cytomegalovirus exposure and HLA in healthy donors. Overall study results and limits: According to a subsequent analysis, TCR clusters from the first cohort were inclined to appear together in the 130 or so validation repertoires. For cytomegalovirus status, the classifier reportedly gave diagnoses with high specificity and sensitivity. A few CMV-associated chains proved CMV antigen-specific in vitro.

There are 15 residues in the CDR3. The germline V and J ends were trimmed by 5 bases and 4 bases, with 15 bases remaining between them. In germline, CDR1 is LNHDA, CDR2 SQIVND (reference sequence). The method was immunoSEQ multiplex PCR; TCRdb's version includes in-frame clones alone and lacks a portion of them. The table shows some 150,000 clones, with roughly 89% occurring only once. Remarks on this clone: The antigen is undetermined.

The sequence was obtained from a young man in good health and CMV-seropositive. Material for sequencing was PBMCs. The V call is TRBV19, the J call TRBJ1-3, with a tentative D call TRBD1 (5 bases). CDR3 sequence reads: CASSVPGGSGNTIYF. The CDR3 nucleotides are TGTGCCAGTAGTGTTCCCGGGGGTTCCGGAAACACCATATATTTT. Drawing the rest from reference TRBV19 and TRBJ1-3, the complete variable domain is DGGITQSPKYLFRKEGQNVTLSCEQNLNHDAMYWYRQDPGQGLRLIYYSQIVNDFQKGDIAEGYSVSREKKESFPLTVTSAQKNPTAFYLCASSVPGGSGNTIYFGEGSWLTVV.